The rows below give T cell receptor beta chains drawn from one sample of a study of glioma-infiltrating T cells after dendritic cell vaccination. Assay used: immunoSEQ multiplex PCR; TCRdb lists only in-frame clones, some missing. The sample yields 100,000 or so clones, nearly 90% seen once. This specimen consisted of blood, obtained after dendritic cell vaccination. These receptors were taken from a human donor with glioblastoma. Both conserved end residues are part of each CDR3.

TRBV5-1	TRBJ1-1	CASSHIPGTWNTEAFF
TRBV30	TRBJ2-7	CAWSGRGGLDREQYF
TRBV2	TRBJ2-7	CASDQTGVGEQYF
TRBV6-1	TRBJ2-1	CASSVRRGGSHNEQFF
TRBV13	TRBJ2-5	CASSHSLQTQYF
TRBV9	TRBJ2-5	CASSAETSQETQYF
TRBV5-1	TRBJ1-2	CASSPGDSNYGYTF
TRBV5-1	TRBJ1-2	CASSLGVQGTKTF
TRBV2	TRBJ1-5	CASIEQGHGPQHF
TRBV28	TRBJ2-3	CASLGQGAGRGTDTQYF
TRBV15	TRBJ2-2	CATSSKPGLAGTGELFF
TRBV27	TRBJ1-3	CASSPTGAVGNTIYF
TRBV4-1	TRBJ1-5	CASSLPGTGNQPQHF